This T cell receptor beta chain was sequenced in a study of CD8 T cells in ankylosing spondylitis. Study observations and caveats: Matched synovial fluid from ankylosing spondylitis patients was reported to be enriched for disease-linked clones. A TCR beta motif made of several highly homologous variants seemed typical of ankylosing spondylitis blood.

Germline assignment: CDR1 DFQATT and CDR2 SNEGSKA (reference sequence). CDR3 size: 14 residues. V lost 6 bases, J lost 1 base, and 10 bases lay in between. This clonotype was seen only a few times. No antigen is known for it. Using its own MiXCR run on the 5' RACE reads, TCRdb lists one record per CDR3 protein. Seen here are some 840,000 distinct CDR3 sequences, about an eighth observed once, and the top ten hold just over 0.5%. Specimen: blood, either unsorted or a sorted T cell fraction (not recorded which). The V call is TRBV20-1, the J call TRBJ1-6; D perhaps matches TRBD1 (5 bases). The TCR originated in a male donor with ankylosing spondylitis. The CDR3 DNA is TGCAGTGCCCCGGGGGGGTCCTATAATTCACCCCTCCACTTT. It translates to CSAPGGSYNSPLHF.